Below are 28 T cell receptor beta chains sequenced from a single sample in a study of blood T cell repertoires in COVID-19. Method: immunoSEQ multiplex PCR; TCRdb's copy keeps in-frame clones and lacks some. The sample consists of 200,000 to 250,000 clones, approximately 90% of them appearing once. The source material was peripheral blood. Receptors originate from a woman between 50 and 59 years old with COVID-19, enrolled during active disease.

This chain joins TRBV19 and TRBJ2-7; 9 positions match TRBD1. This CDR3 spans 12 amino acids. The germline V gene has CDR1 LNHDA and CDR2 SQIVND (reference sequence). The junction had 4 bases not matched to a gene; V was cut back by 9 bases and J by 4 bases. The DNA for the CDR3 is TGTGCCAGGAAAGGGACAGGGTACGAGCAGTACGTC. The encoded protein is CARKGTGYEQYV.

This clone appeared once. The V call is TRBV11-2, the J call TRBJ2-3, with D perhaps TRBD2 (6 bases). Germline CDR1 SGHAT, CDR2 FQNNGV. The CDR3 has 16 amino acids. Trimming cost V 4 bases and J 0 bases, with 14 bases left between them. The CDR3 DNA reads as TGTGCCAGCAGCTGGGCAGCGGGCCCGAGCACAGATACGCAGTATTTT. It specifies CASSWAAGPSTDTQYF.

This clone occurred a few times. The rearrangement joins TRBV24-1 to TRBJ2-5; the D gene is possibly TRBD2 (6 bases). CDR3 size: 14 residues. The V gene lost 0 bases and the J gene lost 7 bases, with 11 bases spanning the gap. Germline values: CDR1 KGHDR, CDR2 SFDVKD. CDR3 nucleotides: TGTGCCACCAGTGATTTGGAGCAGGGAGGGACCCAGTACTTC. It specifies CATSDLEQGGTQYF.

The V gene is TRBV2, the J gene TRBJ2-7, with TRBD1 identical over 7 bases. The CDR3 spans 14 residues. Trimming at V came to 5 bases and at J to 5 bases, leaving 9 bases not matched to a gene. CDR1 is SNHLY, CDR2 FYNNEI, per germline. The CDR3 coding sequence is TGTGCCAGCAGTCCAAGACAGGGTCCCCACGAGCAGTACTTC. Its protein is CASSPRQGPHEQYF.

This clone has only one observation. The chain joins TRBV21-1 to TRBJ2-7; the table names TRBD2, a call not compared with the DNA. TRBV21-1 is a pseudogene locus. The CDR3 has 16 amino acids. CDR3 DNA: TGTGCCAGCAGCAAAAGTGTGCGGGAAGACTCCTACGAGCAGTACGTC. This gives the protein CASSKSVREDSYEQYV.

Concerning this clone itself: The same CDR3 is also encoded by other DNA sequences in this sample. V usage is TRBV11-2 and J usage is TRBJ2-1; TRBD1 agrees at 8 bases. V gave up 3 bases and J gave up 3 bases; unmatched junction bases: 1. The germline CDR1 and CDR2 sequences are SGHAT and FQNNGV. CDR3 length equals 14 residues. The CDR3, as DNA: TGTGCCAGCAGCTTCGGGACAGGCTACAATGAGCAGTTCTTC. Amino acids: CASSFGTGYNEQFF.

The CDR3 is CASSLNGGFTDTQYF. CDR3 nucleotides: TGTGCCAGCAGCCTGAATGGGGGGTTCACAGATACGCAGTATTTT. This rearrangement joins TRBV11-2 to TRBJ2-3; D is possibly TRBD2 (6 bases). Germline-derived CDR1 and CDR2 are SGHAT and FQNNGV. V was pared by 5 bases and J by 2 bases, with 14 bases between. This CDR3 contains 15 residues.

J is TRBJ1-2 and V is TRBV5-4, with 9 nucleotides matching TRBD1. The V and J ends lost 3 bases and 8 bases, in that order; junction bases with no gene match: 11. Germline V gene lookup returns CDR1 SGHNT and CDR2 YYREEE (reference sequence). This CDR3 contains 15 residues. This CDR3 is CASSSPMGQGGGYTF. For the CDR3, the DNA is TGTGCCAGCAGCTCTCCTATGGGACAGGGCGGCGGCTACACCTTC.

In DNA form, the CDR3 reads TGCGCCAGCAGCTTCGAAGGTAGGGGGTCACCCCTCCACTTT. This encodes CASSFEGRGSPLHF. The rearrangement links TRBV5-1 to TRBJ1-6, with D possibly matching TRBD1 (6 bases). CDR1 is SGHRS, CDR2 YFSETQ, per germline. The ends were cut back, 2 bases at V and 10 bases at J, with 13 bases in the middle. This CDR3 comprises 14 residues.

V and J are TRBV27 and TRBJ2-5, with 8 bases lining up with TRBD1. The CDR3 contains 14 residues. Germline values: CDR1 MNHEY, CDR2 SMNVEV (reference sequence). Germline trimming cut 6 bases from V and 1 base from J; bases unmatched to any gene: 4. CDR3 sequence (DNA): TGTGCCAGCAGAGGAACAGGGGGCCAAGAGACCCAGTACTTC. Its protein product is CASRGTGGQETQYF.

The chain links TRBV7-8 to TRBJ2-7, with 9 bases lining up with TRBD2. The CDR3 has 14 residues. Germline V gene data show CDR1 as SGHVS and CDR2 as FQNEAQ. V was pared by 5 bases and J by 7 bases, with 9 bases of the junction left unmatched. The CDR3 sequence is CASSLKAGGLEQYF. CDR3 nucleotide sequence: TGTGCCAGCAGCCTAAAGGCGGGGGGGCTGGAGCAGTACTTC.

The chain uses TRBV19 and TRBJ1-4, with D unclear. Germline assignment: CDR1 LNHDA and CDR2 SQIVND (reference sequence). V lost 5 bases to trimming and J lost 9 bases, with 13 bases between them. The CDR3 contains 13 residues. The CDR3 DNA reads as TGTGCCAGTAGTCCCCTCGGAGGGAAAAAACTGTTTTTT. Protein product: CASSPLGGKKLFF.

The rearrangement links TRBV12-3 or TRBV12-4 to TRBJ2-4, with D perhaps TRBD2 (6 bases). This CDR3 region has 12 residues. Deletions cut 4 bases from V and 5 bases from J, with 6 bases between. The CDR3 DNA reads TGTGCCAGCAGTTCGGGGGAAAACATTCAGTACTTC. This gives the protein CASSSGENIQYF.

This clone was seen a single time. This chain links TRBV19 with TRBJ1-2; unclear D gene. The V end lost 3 bases, the J end lost 8 bases, and 10 bases lay between the germline ends. The CDR3 is 12 residues long. CDR1 and CDR2 from the germline V gene are LNHDA and SQIVND (reference sequence). The CDR3 here is CASSIGNRGYTF. The CDR3 DNA sequence: TGTGCCAGTAGTATCGGAAACAGAGGCTACACCTTC.

This clone was seen only once. The chain employs TRBV7-6 and TRBJ1-4, with 7 nucleotides matching TRBD1. This CDR3 contains 18 residues. J lost 2 bases, V lost 3 bases, and 12 bases had no gene match. CDR1 is SGHVS and CDR2 is FNYEAQ in the germline V gene. CDR3 protein: CASSLGDRVHWTNEKLFF. The CDR3 nucleotides are TGTGCCAGCAGCTTGGGAGACAGGGTCCACTGGACTAATGAAAAACTGTTTTTT.

The gene calls are TRBV30 and TRBJ2-5, with TRBD1 as a possible D gene (6 bases). V lost 0 bases and J 5 bases, leaving 16 bases between the germline ends. CDR1 and CDR2 from the germline V gene are GTSNPN and SVGIG (reference sequence). This CDR3 region has 15 residues. The CDR3 DNA reads as TGTGCCTGGAGTGTAGGGGGAGACGTGGGGGAGACCCAGTACTTC. Encoded protein: CAWSVGGDVGETQYF.

This chain uses TRBV2 with TRBJ2-2; a possible D gene is TRBD1 (6 bases). The ends were cut back, 6 bases at V and 6 bases at J, with 17 bases in the middle. The CDR3 sequence is 15 residues long. Germline CDR1 and CDR2: SNHLY and FYNNEI. As DNA, the CDR3 is TGTGCCAGCAGGCTCCGGGACACCTTCTCCGGGGAGCTGTTTTTT. This codes for CASRLRDTFSGELFF.

The J gene is TRBJ2-1, the V gene TRBV5-1; maybe TRBD2 (6 bases). Germline loops: CDR1 SGHRS, CDR2 YFSETQ. V was pared by 4 bases and J by 9 bases, with 14 bases between. The CDR3 runs 13 residues. In nucleotides, the CDR3 is TGCGCCAGCAGCCTAAGACGCGGGGCTGAGCAGTTCTTC. It codes for CASSLRRGAEQFF.

This chain links TRBV6-6 with TRBJ2-1, with D possibly TRBD2 on 5 matching bases. The V and J ends lost 0 bases and 10 bases respectively, with 10 bases between them. The CDR3 extends over 13 amino acids. The germline V gene has CDR1 MNHNY and CDR2 SVGAGI (reference sequence). This CDR3 reads CASSYSRELEQFF. DNA of the CDR3: TGTGCCAGCAGTTACTCGAGGGAGTTGGAGCAGTTCTTC.

V and J are TRBV5-1 and TRBJ1-4; 8 bases are shared with TRBD1. The CDR3 spans 17 residues. V dropped 0 bases and J dropped 6; count of bases not matched to a gene: 10. Germline V gene sequence: CDR1 SGHRS, CDR2 YFSETQ. The CDR3 is CASSLVGGTGRDEKLFF. The CDR3 DNA sequence: TGCGCCAGCAGCTTGGTGGGGGGGACAGGAAGAGATGAAAAACTGTTTTTT.

The chain couples TRBV5-1 to TRBJ2-3; TRBD1 matches at 8 bases. CDR1 is SGHRS, CDR2 YFSETQ, per germline. After removal of 1 base from V and 5 bases from J, the junction contained 6 bases not matched to a gene. This CDR3 is 15 amino acids long. The CDR3 bases are TGCGCCAGCAGCTTGTTGTTCAGGGGGCAAGATACGCAGTATTTT. This sequence encodes CASSLLFRGQDTQYF.

This chain uses TRBV9 with TRBJ1-1, with D possibly TRBD1 on 6 matching bases. The CDR3 loop spans 15 amino acids. Germline CDR1 is SGDLS and CDR2 is YYNGEE. Trimming stripped 1 base from V and 0 bases from J, with 10 bases between. This CDR3 is CASSVQGTMNTEAFF. CDR3 bases: TGTGCCAGCAGCGTACAGGGGACAATGAACACTGAAGCTTTCTTT.

This chain links TRBV6-5 with TRBJ1-3; no reliable D call. The germline V gene has CDR1 MNHEY and CDR2 SVGAGI. Between the trimmed V and J ends, which lost 8 bases and 4 bases, there was a span of 18 bases. The CDR3 has 15 residues. The CDR3 nucleotides read TGTGCCAGCGGCATCGCAGGAATCCGCGGAAACACCATATATTTT. The encoded protein is CASGIAGIRGNTIYF.

The chain uses TRBV24-1 and TRBJ1-5; no firm D call. CDR1 is KGHDR and CDR2 is SFDVKD in the germline V gene. The CDR3 spans 13 residues. Trimming left V 9 bases short and J 4 bases short, with 12 bases between. The CDR3 loop reads CATQPRWNQPQHF. CDR3 in DNA: TGTGCCACCCAACCCAGGTGGAATCAGCCCCAGCATTTT.

The chain recombines TRBV13 with TRBJ1-1; tentative D call: TRBD1 (6 bases). The CDR3 consists of 13 residues. Trimming took 5 bases from V and 5 from J, leaving 12 bases between them. CDR1 is PRHDT, CDR2 FYEKMQ, per germline (reference sequence). The CDR3: CASSPRGGTEAFF. The CDR3 nucleotides read TGTGCCAGCAGCCCCAGAGGGGGTACTGAAGCTTTCTTT.

V usage is TRBV4-1 and J usage is TRBJ1-3; a weak D match, TRBD1 (6 bases). Trimming stripped 2 bases from V and 2 bases from J, with 16 bases between. The CDR3 length is 17 residues. Germline V lookup: CDR1 MGHRA, CDR2 YSYEKL. In DNA form, the CDR3 reads TGCGCCAGCAGCCAATTCTCACAGGGAAGGCCTGGAAACACCATATATTTT. Amino acids: CASSQFSQGRPGNTIYF.

The chain employs TRBV2 and TRBJ1-1; D ambiguous. This CDR3 has 14 residues. Trimming cost V 4 bases and J 0 bases, with 9 bases left between them. Germline assignment: CDR1 SNHLY and CDR2 FYNNEI. CDR3 sequence: CASSARLMNTEAFF. The CDR3 region has the DNA TGTGCCAGCAGTGCCCGGTTAATGAACACTGAAGCTTTCTTT. Full variable domain (missing parts from reference TRBV2 and TRBJ1-1): EPEVTQTPSHQVTQMGQEVILRCVPISNHLYFYWYRQILGQKVEFLVSFYNNEISEKSEIFDDQFSVERPDGSNFTLKIRSTKLEDSAMYFCASSARLMNTEAFFGQGTRLTVV.

V and J are TRBV5-4 and TRBJ2-1; D not certain. The V gene lost 2 bases and the J gene lost 0 bases, with 6 bases spanning the gap. The CDR3 spans 14 residues. The germline gives CDR1 SGHNT, CDR2 YYREEE (reference sequence). The CDR3 DNA reads TGTGCCAGCAGCTTACTTAGCTCCTACAATGAGCAGTTCTTC. Its translation is CASSLLSSYNEQFF. Variable domain in full (rest from reference TRBV5-4 and TRBJ2-1): ETGVTQSPTHLIKTRGQQVTLRCSSQSGHNTVSWYQQALGQGPQFIFQYYREEENGRGNFPPRFSGLQFPNYSSELNVNALELDDSALYLCASSLLSSYNEQFFGPGTRLTVL.